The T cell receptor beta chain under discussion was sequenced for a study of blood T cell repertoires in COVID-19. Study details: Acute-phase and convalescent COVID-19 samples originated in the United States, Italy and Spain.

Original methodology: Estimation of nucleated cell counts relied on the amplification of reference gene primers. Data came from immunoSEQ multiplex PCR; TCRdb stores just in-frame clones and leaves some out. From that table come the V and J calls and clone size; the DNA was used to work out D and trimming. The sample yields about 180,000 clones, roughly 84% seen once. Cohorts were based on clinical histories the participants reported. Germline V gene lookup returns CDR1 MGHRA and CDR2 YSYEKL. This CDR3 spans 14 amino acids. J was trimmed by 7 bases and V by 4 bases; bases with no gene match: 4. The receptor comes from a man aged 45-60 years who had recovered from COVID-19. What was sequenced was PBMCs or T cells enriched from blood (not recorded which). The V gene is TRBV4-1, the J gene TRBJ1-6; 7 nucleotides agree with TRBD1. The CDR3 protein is CASSLDRANSPLHF. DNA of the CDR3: TGCGCCAGCAGCCTAGACAGGGCAAATTCACCCCTCCACTTT.